Each of the 2 T cell receptor beta chains below was sequenced from the same sample in a study of Ad26.COV2.S vaccination and SARS-CoV-2 variants. Treatment defined: some 20 received Ad26.COV2.S at low or high dose, single or two shots; 5 received placebo; per-sample allocation not given. Following the first vaccine or placebo injection, samples were taken on day 63. The repertoire was sequenced with immunoSEQ multiplex PCR; TCRdb's copy has only in-frame clones and lacks some. This table holds about 500,000 clones, about 88% found once. This specimen consisted of peripheral blood, obtained in a trial of Ad26.COV2.S vaccine versus placebo. These receptor sequences come from a person between 18 and 65 years old who received the Ad26.COV2.S COVID-19 vaccine or a placebo.

This chain joins TRBV5-6 and TRBJ1-1; tentatively, D is TRBD1 (5 bases). Germline V gives CDR1 SGHDT, CDR2 YYEEEE. This CDR3 spans 11 amino acids. V was shortened by 0 bases and J by 13 bases, with 10 bases between the two germline ends. The CDR3 region has the DNA TGTGCCAGCAGCTTGGGGGGCGAAAGTTTCTTT. Translated, it gives CASSLGGESFF.

The chain couples TRBV3-1 (or the pseudogene TRBV3-2) to TRBJ1-2; TRBD1 aligns across 9 bases. Germline CDR1 LGHDT, CDR2 YNNKEL (reference sequence). V shed 4 bases and J 7 bases; nucleotides not matched to a gene: 7. There are 14 residues in the CDR3. The CDR3 loop is CASSRRQGEAGYTF. In DNA, the CDR3 is TGTGCCAGCAGCCGGAGACAGGGGGAGGCTGGCTACACCTTC.